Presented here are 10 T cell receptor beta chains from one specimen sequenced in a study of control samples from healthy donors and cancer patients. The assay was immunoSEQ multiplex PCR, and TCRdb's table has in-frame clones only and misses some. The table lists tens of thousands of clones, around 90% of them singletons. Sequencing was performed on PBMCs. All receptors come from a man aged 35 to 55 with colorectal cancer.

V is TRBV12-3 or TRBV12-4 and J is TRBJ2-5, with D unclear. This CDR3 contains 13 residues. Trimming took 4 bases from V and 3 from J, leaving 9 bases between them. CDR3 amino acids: CASSYSGKETQYF. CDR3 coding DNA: TGTGCCAGCAGTTACTCCGGCAAAGAGACCCAGTACTTC.

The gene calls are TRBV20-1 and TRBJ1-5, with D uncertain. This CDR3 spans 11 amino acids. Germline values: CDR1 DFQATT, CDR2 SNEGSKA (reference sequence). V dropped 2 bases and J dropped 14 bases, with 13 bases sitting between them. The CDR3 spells CSARYAATEHF. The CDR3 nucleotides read TGCAGTGCTAGATATGCGGCAACAGAGCATTTT.

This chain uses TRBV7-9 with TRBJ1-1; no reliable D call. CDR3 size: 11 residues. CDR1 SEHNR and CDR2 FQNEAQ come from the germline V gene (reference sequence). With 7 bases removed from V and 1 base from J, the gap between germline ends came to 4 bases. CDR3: CASKRNTEAFF. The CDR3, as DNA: TGTGCCAGCAAGAGGAACACTGAAGCTTTCTTT.

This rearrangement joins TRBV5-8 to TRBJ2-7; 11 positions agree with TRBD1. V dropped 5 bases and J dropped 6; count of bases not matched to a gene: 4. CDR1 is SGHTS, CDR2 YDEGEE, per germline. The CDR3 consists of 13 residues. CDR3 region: CASRRTGGGEQYF. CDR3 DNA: TGTGCCAGCAGGAGGACAGGGGGCGGCGAGCAGTACTTC.

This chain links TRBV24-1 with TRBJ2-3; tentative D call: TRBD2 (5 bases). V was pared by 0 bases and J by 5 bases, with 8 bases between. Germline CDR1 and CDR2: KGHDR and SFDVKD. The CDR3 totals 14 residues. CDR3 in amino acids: CATSDLRAGDTQYF. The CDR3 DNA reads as TGTGCCACCAGTGATTTGCGGGCGGGAGATACGCAGTATTTT.

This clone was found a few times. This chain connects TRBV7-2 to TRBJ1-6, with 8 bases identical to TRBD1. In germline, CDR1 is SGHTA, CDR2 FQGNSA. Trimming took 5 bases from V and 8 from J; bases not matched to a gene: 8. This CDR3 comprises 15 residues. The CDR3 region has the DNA TGTGCCAGCAGCCCCGAAGCAGGGGGCTATTCACCCCTCCACTTT. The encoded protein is CASSPEAGGYSPLHF.

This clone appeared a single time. The DNA of the CDR3 is TGTGCCAGCAGCTTCGTGGGGAGAGGGCAAGAGACCCAGTACTTC. Amino acid sequence: CASSFVGRGQETQYF. The rearrangement links TRBV7-2 to TRBJ2-5; possible D gene TRBD2, 5 bases. The CDR3 sequence is 15 residues long. Germline CDR1 SGHTA, CDR2 FQGNSA. Trimming removed 3 bases at V and 2 bases at J, with 13 bases between.

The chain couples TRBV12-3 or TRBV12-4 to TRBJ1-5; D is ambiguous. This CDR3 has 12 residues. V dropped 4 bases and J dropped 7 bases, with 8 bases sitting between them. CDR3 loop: CASSWAPQPQHF. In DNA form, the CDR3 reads TGTGCCAGCAGTTGGGCCCCACAGCCCCAGCATTTT.

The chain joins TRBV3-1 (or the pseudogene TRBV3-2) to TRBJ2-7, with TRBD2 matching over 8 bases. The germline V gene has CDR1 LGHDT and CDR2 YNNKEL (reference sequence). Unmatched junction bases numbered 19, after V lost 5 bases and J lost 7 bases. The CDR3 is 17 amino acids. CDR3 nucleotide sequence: TGTGCCAGCAGCGCGGGGGGTCTAGCGTTGGGGATTCAGGAGCAGTACTTC. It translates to CASSAGGLALGIQEQYF.

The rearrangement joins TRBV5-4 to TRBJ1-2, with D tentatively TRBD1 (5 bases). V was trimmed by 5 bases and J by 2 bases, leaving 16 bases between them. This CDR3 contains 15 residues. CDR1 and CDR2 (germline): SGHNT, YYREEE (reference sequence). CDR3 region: CASRESRAANYGYTF. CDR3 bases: TGTGCCAGCAGGGAGAGCAGGGCGGCGAACTATGGCTACACCTTC. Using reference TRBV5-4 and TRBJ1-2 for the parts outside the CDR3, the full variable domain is ETGVTQSPTHLIKTRGQQVTLRCSSQSGHNTVSWYQQALGQGPQFIFQYYREEENGRGNFPPRFSGLQFPNYSSELNVNALELDDSALYLCASRESRAANYGYTFGSGTRLTVV.